One sample yielded the 10 T cell receptor beta chains listed below, sequenced in a study of graft-versus-host responses after intestinal transplantation. Their cognate antigens are unknown. Only in-frame clones appear in the TCRdb table, and some are missing; sequencing was by immunoSEQ multiplex PCR. The sample includes over 85,000 clones, over 90% seen only once; the top ten take about 0.2%. The sequencing here drew on unstimulated CD4+ T cells sorted from spleen or lymph node cells, taken before transplant. These receptors originate from a human donor who was the organ donor for an intestinal transplant.

The J gene is TRBJ2-6, the V gene TRBV28; D perhaps matches TRBD2 (5 bases). CDR1 MDHEN and CDR2 SYDVKM come from the germline V gene. V was trimmed by 7 bases and J by 0 bases, leaving 13 bases between them. CDR3 length: 16 amino acids. The CDR3 region is CASIRRGGSGANVLTF. The DNA for the CDR3 is TGTGCCAGCATCCGGCGCGGAGGCTCTGGGGCCAACGTCCTGACTTTC.

V usage is TRBV7-2 and J usage is TRBJ2-7, with TRBD2 matching 14 bases. The trim removed 5 bases at V and 7 bases at J, leaving 4 bases unmatched. CDR1 is SGHTA and CDR2 is FQGNSA in the germline V gene. The CDR3 spans 14 residues. The CDR3 sequence is CASSPGLAGEEQYF. CDR3 in DNA: TGTGCCAGCAGCCCGGGACTAGCGGGGGAAGAGCAGTACTTC.

The rearrangement uses TRBV15 and TRBJ1-5; tentative D call: TRBD1 (6 bases). The germline V and J ends were trimmed by 5 bases and 3 bases, with 11 bases remaining between them. The V gene's germline CDR1 is LNHNV and CDR2 YYDKDF (reference sequence). This CDR3 spans 14 amino acids. CDR3 sequence: CATSAGDANQPQHF. CDR3 bases: TGTGCCACCAGCGCAGGGGACGCCAATCAGCCCCAGCATTTT. Supplemented by reference TRBV15 and TRBJ1-5, the full variable domain reads DAMVIQNPRYQVTQFGKPVTLSCSQTLNHNVMYWYQQKSSQAPKLLFHYYDKDFNNEADTPDNFQSRRPNTSFCFLDIRSPGLGDTAMYLCATSAGDANQPQHFGDGTRLSIL.

The chain links TRBV5-1 to TRBJ2-7; D is unresolved. The V end was cut by 3 bases, the J end by 3 bases, with 7 bases between. This CDR3 has 12 amino acids. Germline V gene data show CDR1 as SGHRS and CDR2 as YFSETQ. CDR3 in DNA: TGCGCCAGCAGCTCCGATCTCTACGAGCAGTACTTC. Its translation: CASSSDLYEQYF.

V gene TRBV7-3 combines with J gene TRBJ2-6, with D possibly being TRBD1 or TRBD2 (5 bases each). Germline-derived CDR1 and CDR2 are SGHTA and FQGTGA. The CDR3 spans 16 residues. V was cut by 1 base and J by 2 bases, with 9 bases left in between. CDR3 sequence: CASSLIGGPGANVLTF. CDR3 coding DNA: TGTGCCAGCAGCTTAATTGGGGGTCCTGGGGCCAACGTCCTGACTTTC.

This chain links TRBV10-3 with TRBJ1-4, with D uncertain. Germline V gives CDR1 ENHRY, CDR2 SYGVKD. Deletions cut 0 bases from V and 7 bases from J, with 15 bases between. The CDR3 totals 16 residues. This chain's CDR3 is CAISESNQGRTEKLFF. CDR3 sequence (DNA): TGTGCCATCAGTGAGTCGAATCAAGGGCGGACTGAAAAACTGTTTTTT.

This CDR3 reads CASSQDRGLGYEQYF. The CDR3 DNA is TGTGCCAGCAGCCAAGATAGGGGTTTGGGCTACGAGCAGTACTTC. The rearrangement joins TRBV4-2 to TRBJ2-7, with D maybe TRBD1 (5 bases). Germline V gene lookup returns CDR1 LGHNA and CDR2 YNFKEQ. The CDR3 loop spans 15 amino acids. Trimming shortened V by 0 bases and J by 3 bases, and 12 bases separated the two germline ends.

This clone was seen a single time. This chain connects TRBV7-6 to TRBJ1-1, with D tentatively TRBD1 (5 bases). This CDR3 spans 17 amino acids. The germline V and J ends were trimmed by 2 bases and 0 bases, with 16 bases remaining between them. Germline assignment: CDR1 SGHVS and CDR2 FNYEAQ. DNA for the CDR3: TGTGCCAGCAGCTTATCTCTCCCGGGACTTGTGAACACTGAAGCTTTCTTT. It codes for CASSLSLPGLVNTEAFF. Full variable domain (missing parts from reference TRBV7-6 and TRBJ1-1): GAGVSQSPRYKVTKRGQDVALRCDPISGHVSLYWYRQALGQGPEFLTYFNYEAQQDKSGLPNDRFSAERPEGSISTLTIQRTEQRDSAMYRCASSLSLPGLVNTEAFFGQGTRLTVV.

The rearrangement links TRBV18 to TRBJ1-4; no clear D. Looked up from germline, CDR1 is KGHSH and CDR2 is LQKENI. The ends were cut back, 2 bases at V and 7 bases at J, with 8 bases in the middle. The CDR3 has 13 amino acids. The CDR3 bases are TGTGCCAGCTCACCAGGAGCCGGTGAAAAACTGTTTTTT. Translating gives CASSPGAGEKLFF.

The chain uses TRBV30 and TRBJ1-6; D possibly corresponds to TRBD1 (5 bases). Germline V gene lookup returns CDR1 GTSNPN and CDR2 SVGIG (reference sequence). CDR3 length equals 13 residues. Trimming left V 0 bases short and J 12 bases short, with 12 bases between. The CDR3 sequence is CAWSVRMGQPLHF. CDR3 nucleotides: TGTGCCTGGAGTGTACGGATGGGGCAACCCCTCCACTTT.